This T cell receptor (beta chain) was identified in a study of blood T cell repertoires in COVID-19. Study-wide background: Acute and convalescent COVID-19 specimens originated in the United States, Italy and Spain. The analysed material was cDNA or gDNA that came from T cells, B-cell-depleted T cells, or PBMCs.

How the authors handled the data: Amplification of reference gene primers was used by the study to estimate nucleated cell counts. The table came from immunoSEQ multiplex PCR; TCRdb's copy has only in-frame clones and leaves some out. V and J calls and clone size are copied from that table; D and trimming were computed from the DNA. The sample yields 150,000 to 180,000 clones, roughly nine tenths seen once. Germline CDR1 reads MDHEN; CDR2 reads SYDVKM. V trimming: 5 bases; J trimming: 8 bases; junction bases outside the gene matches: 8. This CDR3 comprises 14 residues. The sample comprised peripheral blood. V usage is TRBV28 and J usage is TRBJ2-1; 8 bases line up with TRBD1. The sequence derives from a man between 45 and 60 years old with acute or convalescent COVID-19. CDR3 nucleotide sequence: TGTGCCAGCAGTCCAGGACAGGGCGGCGATGAGCAGTTCTTC. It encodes CASSPGQGGDEQFF.